These 3 T cell receptor beta chains originate from one sample sequenced in a study of technical replicates of blood from a handful of donors (dated 2017 in TCRdb). The library was built by means of the immunoSEQ multiplex PCR assay. What TCRdb holds here is the immuneACCESS table cut down to in-frame rearrangements. Part of the clones is not present; checked against another copy, under half of the missing clones reflect an unresolved V gene, and the others are unexplained. This sample gives tens of thousands of clones in total; roughly 93% of them show up just once. Clones ranked in the top ten supply 0.35% to 0.5% of the sample. Sequencing was done on a sample of T cells isolated from PBMCs. The receptors were gathered from a human donor in good health.

This chain uses TRBV11-3 with TRBJ2-2; unclear D gene. This CDR3 is built from 13 residues. V lost 5 bases, J lost 7 bases, and 11 bases lay in between. The germline gives CDR1 SGHNT, CDR2 YENEEA. The CDR3 loop is CASSKDLIGELFF. Here the CDR3 DNA reads TGTGCCAGCAGCAAAGACTTAATCGGGGAGCTGTTTTTT.

The V and J genes are TRBV4-1 and TRBJ2-2, with 8 bases lining up with TRBD1. The CDR3 contains 16 residues. Germline lookup yields CDR1 MGHRA and CDR2 YSYEKL. Trimming at V came to 4 bases and at J to 1 base, leaving 5 bases not matched to a gene. The CDR3 loop is CASSRMGQENTGELFF. DNA for the CDR3: TGCGCCAGCAGCCGGATGGGACAGGAGAACACCGGGGAGCTGTTTTTT.

The genes are TRBV6-1 and TRBJ2-2; 9 positions match TRBD2. There are 14 residues in the CDR3. Germline V lookup: CDR1 MNHNS, CDR2 SASEGT. Losses at the gene ends were 10 bases for V and 1 base for J; bases not matched to a gene: 4. As DNA, the CDR3 is TGTGCCATTTCGACTAGCGGGAACACCGGGGAGCTGTTTTTT. Protein sequence: CAISTSGNTGELFF.